The TCR beta chain described here comes from a study of blood T cell repertoires in COVID-19 (dated by TCRdb to about 2020). Describing the broader study: Collaborator samples came from the United States, Italy and Spain and covered acute and convalescent phases of COVID-19. The material from the prospective study consisted of cDNA or gDNA derived from T cells, B-cell-depleted T cells, or PBMCs. Deeply sampled blood TCRbeta repertoires from subjects exposed to, actively infected with, or recovered from COVID-19 were included in the dataset. A freely available public database, intended as a resource for researchers studying the immune response to SARS-CoV-2, is where the repertoires were released. Samples came from the ongoing ImmuneRACE study (first 160 participants) plus 1,254 subjects from 6 global collaborators. A de-identified subject ID, COVID-19 status, age in years and sex were almost always included in the sample metadata. Where available, HLA class I and class II types were taken from metadata supplied by the sample provider and were not determined by assay-based typing. Study-level results and caveats: Clinical and demographic metadata were provided uncurated, with the amount varying by source and participant.

The CDR3 holds 14 amino acids from the cysteine to the phenylalanine. Only the CDR3 portion is preserved as DNA: 42 bases, with reading frame beginning at the first base. The germline ends are 9 bases apart after V is trimmed by 4 bases and J by 0 bases. CDR1 and CDR2 were assigned from the germline V gene as SNHLY and FYNNEI. With respect to this clone: This clone's antigen is unknown. Base qualities are not provided; no much larger clone lies one nucleotide away.

TCRbeta CDR3 regions were amplified from genomic DNA by means of the immunoSEQ Assay, a bias-controlled multiplex PCR. As for the authors' bioinformatics: Nucleated cell counts per sample were estimated from amplification of reference gene primers within the assay. To quantify the absolute abundance of each unique TCRbeta CDR3 rearrangement, sequence reads were collapsed and filtered. For each sample, productive Simpson clonality was calculated by taking the square root of Simpson's diversity index across productive rearrangements. This immuneACCESS table, as held by TCRdb, lists in-frame sequences with V and J called but not all clones. Of the missing ones, under half trace to an unresolved V gene in checked studies; the others have no known cause. That table supplies the V and J calls and clone size; D and trimming were determined from the DNA. This sample holds about 180,000 clones; roughly 90% were observed only once. The ten most abundant clones make up 0.95% to 1.5% of the sample.

Participants in the prospective study were aged 18 to 89 years, lived in over 20 United States geographic areas, and enrolled through a virtual design. In the prospective study, participants were assigned to cohorts based on the clinical history participants reported in a screening survey and a study questionnaire. In the prospective study, whole blood, serum and a nasopharyngeal or oropharyngeal swab were collected from each participant by mobile phlebotomists. Over a 2-month period, participants in the prospective study had the option of providing additional blood draws and questionnaires. Blood samples from the prospective study were shipped frozen or at room temperature prior to DNA extraction.

Recombination connected TRBV2 to TRBJ1-2, and TRBD1 may be the D gene, going by 6 matching bases. The origin of this receptor is a human donor with acute COVID-19. The donor label of this sample is uncertain. Sequenced input: PBMCs or T cells enriched from blood (not recorded which). The nucleotide sequence reads as follows: TGTGCCAGCAGTGCACAGGGTACTAACTATGGCTACACCTTC. It encodes CASSAQGTNYGYTF.